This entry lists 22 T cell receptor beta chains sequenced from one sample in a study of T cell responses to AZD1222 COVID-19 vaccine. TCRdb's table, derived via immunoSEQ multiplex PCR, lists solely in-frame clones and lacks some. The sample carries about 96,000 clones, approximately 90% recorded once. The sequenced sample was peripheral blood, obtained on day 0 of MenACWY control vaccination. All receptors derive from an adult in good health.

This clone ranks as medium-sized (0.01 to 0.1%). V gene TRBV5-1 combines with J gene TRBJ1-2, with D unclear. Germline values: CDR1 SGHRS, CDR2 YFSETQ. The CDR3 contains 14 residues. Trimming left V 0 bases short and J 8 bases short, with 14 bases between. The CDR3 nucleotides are TGCGCCAGCAGCTTGGTGGACCCAACTAGGGGCTACACCTTC. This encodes CASSLVDPTRGYTF. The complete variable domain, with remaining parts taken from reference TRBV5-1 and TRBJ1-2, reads KAGVTQTPRYLIKTRGQQVTLSCSPISGHRSVSWYQQTPGQGLQFLFEYFSETQRNKGNFPGRFSGRQFSNSRSEMNVSTLELGDSALYLCASSLVDPTRGYTFGSGTRLTVV.

The CDR3 bases are TGTGCCAGCAGTGCACAGGGATCTGGAAACACCATATATTTT. As protein: CASSAQGSGNTIYF. The chain links TRBV2 to TRBJ1-3, with a tentative D call TRBD1 (6 bases). V dropped 4 bases and J dropped 1 base, with 8 bases sitting between them. The CDR3 consists of 14 residues. Per germline, CDR1 SNHLY and CDR2 FYNNEI.

CDR3 bases: TGCGCCAGCAGCTCCGGGACTAGCGGGGAAGAGACCCAGTACTTC. It translates to CASSSGTSGEETQYF. V and J are TRBV5-1 and TRBJ2-5; 13 bases fit TRBD2. V shed 3 bases, J shed 3 bases, and the junction held 2 bases outside the gene matches. The CDR3 sequence is 15 residues long. Germline V CDR1 and CDR2: SGHRS, YFSETQ. The full variable domain, in which reference TRBV5-1 and TRBJ2-5 provide the parts outside the CDR3, is KAGVTQTPRYLIKTRGQQVTLSCSPISGHRSVSWYQQTPGQGLQFLFEYFSETQRNKGNFPGRFSGRQFSNSRSEMNVSTLELGDSALYLCASSSGTSGEETQYFGPGTRLLVL.

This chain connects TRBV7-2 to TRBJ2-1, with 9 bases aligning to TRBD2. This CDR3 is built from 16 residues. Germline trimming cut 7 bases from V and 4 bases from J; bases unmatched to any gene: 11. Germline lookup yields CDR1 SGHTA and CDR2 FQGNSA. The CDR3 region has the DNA TGTGCCAGCACCCCATTAGCGGGAGTGGGTTACAATGAGCAGTTCTTC. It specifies CASTPLAGVGYNEQFF.

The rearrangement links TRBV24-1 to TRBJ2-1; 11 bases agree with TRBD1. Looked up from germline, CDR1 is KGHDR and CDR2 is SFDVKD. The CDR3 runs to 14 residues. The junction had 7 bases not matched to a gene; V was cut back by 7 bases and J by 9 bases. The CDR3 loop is CATSLGQGEVEQFF. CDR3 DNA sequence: TGTGCCACCAGCCTGGGACAGGGGGAGGTTGAGCAGTTCTTC.

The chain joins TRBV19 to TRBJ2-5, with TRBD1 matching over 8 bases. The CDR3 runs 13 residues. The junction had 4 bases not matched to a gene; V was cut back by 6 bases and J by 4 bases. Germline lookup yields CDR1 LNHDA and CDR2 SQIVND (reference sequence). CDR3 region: CASSIQGGETQYF. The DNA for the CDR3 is TGTGCCAGTAGCATACAGGGGGGAGAGACCCAGTACTTC. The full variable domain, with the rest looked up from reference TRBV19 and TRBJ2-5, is DGGITQSPKYLFRKEGQNVTLSCEQNLNHDAMYWYRQDPGQGLRLIYYSQIVNDFQKGDIAEGYSVSREKKESFPLTVTSAQKNPTAFYLCASSIQGGETQYFGPGTRLLVL.

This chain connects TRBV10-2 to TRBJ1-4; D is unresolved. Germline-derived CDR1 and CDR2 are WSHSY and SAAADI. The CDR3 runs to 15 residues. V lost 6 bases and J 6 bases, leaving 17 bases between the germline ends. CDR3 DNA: TGCGCCAGCAGGAAAACTAATCGGCGGGATGAAAAACTGTTTTTT. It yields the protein CASRKTNRRDEKLFF.

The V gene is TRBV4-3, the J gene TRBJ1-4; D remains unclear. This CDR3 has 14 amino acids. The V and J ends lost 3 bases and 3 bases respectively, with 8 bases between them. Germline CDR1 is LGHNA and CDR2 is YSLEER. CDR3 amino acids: CASSHRTSNEKLFF. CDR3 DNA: TGCGCCAGCAGCCATAGGACGTCTAATGAAAAACTGTTTTTT.

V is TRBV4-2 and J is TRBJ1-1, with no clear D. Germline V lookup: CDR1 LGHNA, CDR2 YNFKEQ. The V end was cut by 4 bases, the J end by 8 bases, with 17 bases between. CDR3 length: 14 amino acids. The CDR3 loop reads CASSPEVRRREAFF. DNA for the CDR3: TGTGCCAGCAGCCCAGAGGTCAGGAGAAGGGAAGCTTTCTTT.

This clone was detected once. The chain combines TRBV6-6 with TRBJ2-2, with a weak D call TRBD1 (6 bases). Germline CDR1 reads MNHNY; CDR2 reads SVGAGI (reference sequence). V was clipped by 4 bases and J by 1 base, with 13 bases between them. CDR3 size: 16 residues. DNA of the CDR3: TGTGCCAGCAGTTCTACGTCGGGACAGAACACCGGGGAGCTGTTTTTT. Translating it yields CASSSTSGQNTGELFF.

The CDR3 here is CAISESQNTGELFF. The CDR3 region has the DNA TGTGCCATCAGTGAGTCCCAGAACACCGGGGAGCTGTTTTTT. The chain employs TRBV10-3 and TRBJ2-2, with D uncertain. The ends were cut back, 0 bases at V and 1 base at J, with 3 bases in the middle. CDR1 is ENHRY, CDR2 SYGVKD, per germline. The CDR3 has 14 residues.

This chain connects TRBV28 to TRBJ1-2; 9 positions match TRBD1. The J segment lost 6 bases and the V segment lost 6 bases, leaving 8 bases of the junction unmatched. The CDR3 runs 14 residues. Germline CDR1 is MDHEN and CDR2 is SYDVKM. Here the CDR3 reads CASRKQQGADGYTF. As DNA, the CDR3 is TGTGCCAGCAGGAAGCAACAGGGGGCAGATGGCTACACCTTC.

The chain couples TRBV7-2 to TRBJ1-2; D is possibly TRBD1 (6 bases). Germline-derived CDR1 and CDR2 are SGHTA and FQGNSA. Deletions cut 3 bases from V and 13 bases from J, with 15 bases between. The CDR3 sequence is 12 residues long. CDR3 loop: CASSFPGHETTF. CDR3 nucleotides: TGTGCCAGCAGCTTTCCGGGACACGAAACCACCTTC.

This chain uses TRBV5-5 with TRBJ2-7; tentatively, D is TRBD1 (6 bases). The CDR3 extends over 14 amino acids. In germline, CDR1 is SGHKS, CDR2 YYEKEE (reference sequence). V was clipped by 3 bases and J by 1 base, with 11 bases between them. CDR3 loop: CASSSRDTSYEQYF. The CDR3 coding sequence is TGTGCCAGCAGCTCCCGGGACACTTCCTACGAGCAGTACTTC.

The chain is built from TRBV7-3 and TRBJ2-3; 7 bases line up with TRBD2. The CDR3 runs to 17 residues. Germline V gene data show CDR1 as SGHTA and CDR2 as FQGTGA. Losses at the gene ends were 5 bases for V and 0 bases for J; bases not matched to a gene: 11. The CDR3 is CASSPQRTRTSTDTQYF. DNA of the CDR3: TGTGCCAGCAGCCCACAACGGACTAGAACTAGCACAGATACGCAGTATTTT.

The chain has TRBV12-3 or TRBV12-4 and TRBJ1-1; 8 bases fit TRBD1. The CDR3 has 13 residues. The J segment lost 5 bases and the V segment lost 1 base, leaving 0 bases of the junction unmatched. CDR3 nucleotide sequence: TGTGCCAGCAGTTTAGGGACAGGGACTGAAGCTTTCTTT. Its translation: CASSLGTGTEAFF.

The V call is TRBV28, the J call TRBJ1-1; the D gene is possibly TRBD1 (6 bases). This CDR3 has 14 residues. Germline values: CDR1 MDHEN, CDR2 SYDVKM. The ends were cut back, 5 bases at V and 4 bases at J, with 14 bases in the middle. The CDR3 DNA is TGTGCCAGCAGTCCAGGGGTGGGATTCACTGAAGCTTTCTTT. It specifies CASSPGVGFTEAFF.

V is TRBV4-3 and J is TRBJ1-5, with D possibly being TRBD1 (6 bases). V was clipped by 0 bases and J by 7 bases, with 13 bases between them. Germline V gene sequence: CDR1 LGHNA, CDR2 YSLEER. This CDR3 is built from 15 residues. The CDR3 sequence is CASSQEGGAQQPQHF. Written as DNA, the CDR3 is TGCGCCAGCAGCCAAGAAGGGGGGGCCCAACAGCCCCAGCATTTT.

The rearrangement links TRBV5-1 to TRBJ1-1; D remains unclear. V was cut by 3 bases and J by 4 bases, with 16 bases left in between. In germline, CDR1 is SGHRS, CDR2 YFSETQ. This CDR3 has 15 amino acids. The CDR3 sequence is CASSYLEGGGTEAFF. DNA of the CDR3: TGCGCCAGCAGCTATCTGGAGGGCGGTGGCACTGAAGCTTTCTTT. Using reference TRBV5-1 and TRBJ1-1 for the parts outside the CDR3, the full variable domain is KAGVTQTPRYLIKTRGQQVTLSCSPISGHRSVSWYQQTPGQGLQFLFEYFSETQRNKGNFPGRFSGRQFSNSRSEMNVSTLELGDSALYLCASSYLEGGGTEAFFGQGTRLTVV.

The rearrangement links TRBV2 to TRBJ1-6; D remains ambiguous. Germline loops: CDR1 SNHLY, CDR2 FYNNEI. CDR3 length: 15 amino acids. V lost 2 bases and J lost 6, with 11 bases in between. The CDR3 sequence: CASSERLDGNSPLHF. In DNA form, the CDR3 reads TGTGCCAGCAGTGAACGGCTTGACGGTAATTCACCCCTCCACTTT.

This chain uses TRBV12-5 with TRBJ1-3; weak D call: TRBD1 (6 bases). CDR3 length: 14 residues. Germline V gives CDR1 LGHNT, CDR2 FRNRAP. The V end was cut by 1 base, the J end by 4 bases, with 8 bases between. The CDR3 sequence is CASGLGGPGNTIYF. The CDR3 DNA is TGTGCTAGTGGTTTGGGGGGGCCCGGAAACACCATATATTTT.

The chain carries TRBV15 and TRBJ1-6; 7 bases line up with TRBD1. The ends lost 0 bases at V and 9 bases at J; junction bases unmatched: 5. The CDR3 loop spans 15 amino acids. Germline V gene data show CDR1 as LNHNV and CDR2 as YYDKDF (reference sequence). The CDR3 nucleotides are TGTGCCACCAGCAGAGATGGCCAGGGGGTTTCACCCCTCCACTTT. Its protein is CATSRDGQGVSPLHF.